This T cell receptor (beta chain) was captured in a study of shared T cell receptors in the human thymus. Trimming left V 4 bases short and J 5 bases short, with 14 bases between. The CDR3 is made up of 14 amino acids. Germline loops: CDR1 MDHEN, CDR2 SYDVKM. TCRdb's copy holds only in-frame clones and misses some; the assay was immunoSEQ multiplex PCR. The data show approximately 490,000 clones, with 78% seen just once and around 0.013% held by the top ten. This sample also appeared in a second study, on human thymus T cells. This second study says: Infants, healthy and Finnish, who were having corrective surgery for congenital heart defects served as donors. During corrective heart surgery, resections were taken, and the thymus tissue came from them. Thymic and blood repertoires seemed to show skewed V and J gene use. In unrelated individuals, thymic repertoires overlapped highly, according to related research.

The sequencing input was thymocytes. V is TRBV28 and J is TRBJ2-5; TRBD2 might be the D (5 bases). This sequence originates from a boy younger than two with a congenital heart defect. The CDR3 region is CASSYGQRGETQYF. CDR3 bases: TGTGCCAGCAGTTATGGGCAGCGAGGGGAGACCCAGTACTTC.